Listed below are T cell receptor beta chains from one sample, sequenced in a study of blood T cell repertoires in COVID-19. Profiling relied on immunoSEQ multiplex PCR, and the TCRdb table lists in-frame clones only, not all of them. The table shows approximately 130,000 clones, with around three quarters occurring only once. The sequenced sample consisted of peripheral blood. The receptors originated from a human donor in a cohort sampled during active COVID-19. The CDR3 runs from the conserved cysteine through the conserved F or W. A D gene is named only where the DNA matches it firmly. The size field is filled for only some rows; it gives once, few, many or a size class.

J | D | size | V | DNA | CDR3
TRBJ1-5 | . | . | TRBV2 | TGTGCCAGCAGTGACCGACAGTTGAATCAGCCCCAGCATTTT | CASSDRQLNQPQHF
TRBJ1-2 | . | . | TRBV28 | TGTGCCAGCAGTTTGACCACTTGGGGGCATGGCTACACCTTC | CASSLTTWGHGYTF
TRBJ2-3 | . | . | TRBV27 | TGTGCCAGCAGCAACTATGCCGGGAGCTTCACAGATACGCAGTATTTT | CASSNYAGSFTDTQYF
TRBJ1-5 | . | once | TRBV7-2 | TGTGCCAGCAGCTTAGTGGGGGGGCAGCCCCAGCATTTT | CASSLVGGQPQHF
TRBJ1-1 | TRBD1 | . | TRBV6-5 | TGTGCCAGCAGTTACGACAGGGGGCAGGCCACTGAAGCTTTCTTT | CASSYDRGQATEAFF
TRBJ1-2 | TRBD1 | . | TRBV25-1 | TGTGCCAGCACGACAGGGGAGAACTATGGCTACACCTTC | CASTTGENYGYTF
TRBJ1-2 | TRBD1 | once | TRBV10-3 | TGTGCCATCAGTTCGGACAGGAACTATGGCTACACCTTC | CAISSDRNYGYTF
TRBJ1-1 | . | . | TRBV5-1 | TGCGCCAGCAGCTTGGTAGTATTGAACACTGAAGCTTTCTTT | CASSLVVLNTEAFF
TRBJ1-1 | TRBD1 | . | TRBV9 | TGTGCCAGCAGCCCCGGGACAGGGAGAACGAACACTGAAGCTTTCTTT | CASSPGTGRTNTEAFF
TRBJ1-2 | . | . | TRBV7-8 | TGTGCCAGCAGCTTGGATCAGGGCTCAAACTATGGCTACACCTTC | CASSLDQGSNYGYTF
TRBJ1-2 | TRBD1 | few | TRBV7-9 | TGTGCCAGCAGCCCCGGACAGGCCGACTATGGCTACACCTTC | CASSPGQADYGYTF
TRBJ2-7 | TRBD1 | . | TRBV2 | TGTGCCAGCAGAGAGGACAGGTTTTTTCGGTACGAGCAGTACTTC | CASREDRFFRYEQYF
TRBJ2-7 | TRBD2 | . | TRBV11-2 | TGTGCCAGCAGCCGTGTGACTAGCGGGGGGGGCTACGAGCAGTACTTC | CASSRVTSGGGYEQYF
TRBJ1-2 | TRBD1 | . | TRBV10-3 | TGTGCCATCAGTGAGTTCGAGGGGGCCCGAGTTAACTATGGCTACACCTTC | CAISEFEGARVNYGYTF
TRBJ2-2 | . | few | TRBV9 | TGTGCCAGCAGCGTGTCCAGGAGGGCCCACACCGGGGAGCTGTTTTTT | CASSVSRRAHTGELFF
TRBJ2-2 | TRBD2 | . | TRBV5-4 | TGTGCCAGCACCCGAGGGAGCGGGGCAAACACCGGGGAGCTGTTTTTT | CASTRGSGANTGELFF
TRBJ1-2 | TRBD1 | once | TRBV5-1 | TGCGCCAGCAGCTTGGGTGCGGGACAGGGGAAGAGCTATGGCTACACCTTC | CASSLGAGQGKSYGYTF
TRBJ1-1 | TRBD1 | . | TRBV5-6 | TGTGCCAGCAGCCTCCCAGGTGGAGGGGGCTTCACTGAAGCTTTCTTT | CASSLPGGGGFTEAFF
TRBJ2-1 | . | . | TRBV10-1 | TGCGCCAGCAGTGATCGGGATGAGCAGTTCTTC | CASSDRDEQFF
TRBJ2-7 | TRBD1 | . | TRBV10-3 | TGTGCCATCAGTTCACCGGACAGGGTCGAGCAGTACTTC | CAISSPDRVEQYF
TRBJ1-2 | . | . | TRBV5-4 | TGTGCCAGCAGCATTGACAGGCCAGCTAACTATGGCTACACCTTC | CASSIDRPANYGYTF
TRBJ1-3 | TRBD1 | few | TRBV6-1 | TGTGCCAGCAGTGAAGCCTACGGACAGGGGGGCTCTGGAAACACCATATATTTT | CASSEAYGQGGSGNTIYF
TRBJ2-7 | . | . | TRBV5-4 | TGTGCCAGCACCCCCCCTGGTACAGTCGACTACGAGCAGTACTTC | CASTPPGTVDYEQYF
TRBJ1-5 | . | . | TRBV6-6 | TGTGCCAGCAGTCGCTGGGACACCTCTGCGGGCAATCAGCCCCAGCATTTT | CASSRWDTSAGNQPQHF
TRBJ2-2 | . | . | TRBV19 | TGTGCCAGTAGACCCCAACCGGGACAGAACACCGGGGAGCTGTTTTTT | CASRPQPGQNTGELFF
TRBJ2-6 | TRBD1 | . | TRBV2 | TGTGCCAGCAGAGGACAGGTGATCTCTGGGGCCAACGTCCTGACTTTC | CASRGQVISGANVLTF
TRBJ1-4 | TRBD1 | . | TRBV5-1 | TGCGCCAGCAGCCCCCCAGGGGGCGGCGAAAAACTGTTTTTT | CASSPPGGGEKLFF
TRBJ1-3 | . | . | TRBV28 | TGTGCCAGCAGTTTACAAGGAGGTGGGGTGTCTGGAAACACCATATATTTT | CASSLQGGGVSGNTIYF
TRBJ1-4 | . | . | TRBV6-5 | TGTGCCAGCAGTTACGGGGGAGGGGGTGAAAAACTGTTTTTT | CASSYGGGGEKLFF
TRBJ1-1 | . | once | TRBV3-1/TRBV3-2 | TGTGCCAGCCGCAGGAACACTGAAGCTTTCTTT | CASRRNTEAFF
TRBJ1-1 | TRBD1 | few | TRBV29-1 | TGCAGCGTGGTTAGACAGGGAAACACTGAAGCTTTCTTT | CSVVRQGNTEAFF
TRBJ2-6 | . | many | TRBV29-1 | TGCAGCGTTGGACGGACAGTCTCTGGGGCCAACGTCCTGACTTTC | CSVGRTVSGANVLTF
TRBJ2-7 | . | once | TRBV24-1 | TGTGCCACCAGTGATTCACAGGTCCCCTACGAGCAGTACTTC | CATSDSQVPYEQYF
TRBJ2-3 | . | . | TRBV7-9 | TGTGCCAGCAGCTCCACCGGGAGAAGCACAGATACGCAGTATTTT | CASSSTGRSTDTQYF
TRBJ2-6 | . | . | TRBV4-1 | TGCGCCAGCACCCCATTACCGGGACTCAACTCTGGGGCCAACGTCCTGACTTTC | CASTPLPGLNSGANVLTF